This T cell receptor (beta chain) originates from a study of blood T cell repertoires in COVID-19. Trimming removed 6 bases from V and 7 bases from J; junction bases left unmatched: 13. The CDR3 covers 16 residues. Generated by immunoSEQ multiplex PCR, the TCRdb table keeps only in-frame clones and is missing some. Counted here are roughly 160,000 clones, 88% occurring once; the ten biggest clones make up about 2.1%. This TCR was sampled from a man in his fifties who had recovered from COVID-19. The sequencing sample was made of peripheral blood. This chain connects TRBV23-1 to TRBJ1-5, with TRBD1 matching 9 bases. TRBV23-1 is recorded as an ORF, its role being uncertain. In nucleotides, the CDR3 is TGCGCCAGCAGGACCGGGACAGGGAGAGAGTGGCAGCCCCAGCATTTT. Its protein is CASRTGTGREWQPQHF.